These 4 T cell receptor beta chains came from one sample sequenced in a study of T cell responses to AZD1222 COVID-19 vaccine. TCRdb's copy holds only in-frame clones and misses some; the assay was immunoSEQ multiplex PCR. The sample consists of around 81,000 clones, about 82% of them appearing once. This specimen was peripheral blood, taken on day 0 of AZD1222 vaccination. The receptors derive from an adult in good health.

The chain carries TRBV2 and TRBJ2-3; the match to TRBD1 covers 7 bases. This CDR3 has 16 residues. V dropped 11 bases and J dropped 1; count of bases not matched to a gene: 15. Looked up from germline, CDR1 is SNHLY and CDR2 is FYNNEI. The CDR3 loop reads CAGSKGGYDRTDTQYF. CDR3 DNA sequence: TGTGCCGGCTCCAAAGGGGGCTACGACCGCACAGATACGCAGTATTTT.

The V call is TRBV7-9, the J call TRBJ2-2, with 10 positions matching TRBD1. CDR3 size: 15 residues. With 5 bases clipped from V and 7 bases from J, the junction kept 7 bases outside the gene matches. The germline CDR1 and CDR2 sequences are SEHNR and FQNEAQ (reference sequence). In DNA, the CDR3 is TGTGCCAGCAGCCCCGACAGGGGGCAGAGCGGGGAGCTGTTTTTT. Its protein product is CASSPDRGQSGELFF.

Here the CDR3 DNA reads TGCGCCAGCAGCCTATCGACAGGGAATGTGTTCTTC. Encoded protein: CASSLSTGNVFF. V usage is TRBV5-1 and J usage is TRBJ2-1, with TRBD1 matching 7 bases. CDR3 length: 12 amino acids. Germline V gives CDR1 SGHRS, CDR2 YFSETQ. V was pared by 4 bases and J by 15 bases, with 10 bases of the junction left unmatched. Based on the CDR3 plus reference TRBV5-1 and TRBJ2-1, the full variable domain is KAGVTQTPRYLIKTRGQQVTLSCSPISGHRSVSWYQQTPGQGLQFLFEYFSETQRNKGNFPGRFSGRQFSNSRSEMNVSTLELGDSALYLCASSLSTGNVFFGPGTRLTVL.

The chain is built from TRBV3-1 (or the pseudogene TRBV3-2) and TRBJ1-1, with D tentatively TRBD1 (5 bases). The CDR3 has 14 residues. V lost 3 bases, J lost 3 bases, and 11 bases lay in between. Germline values: CDR1 LGHDT, CDR2 YNNKEL (reference sequence). The CDR3 DNA is TGTGCCAGCAGCCATAGGGGTCGGGACACTGAAGCTTTCTTT. Translating gives CASSHRGRDTEAFF.